This T cell receptor beta chain appears in the sequencing data of a study of cytomegalovirus exposure and HLA in healthy donors. Study-wide results and limits: A later analysis found most CMV-associated TCR beta chains apparently HLA-restricted. In presence/absence analyses, roughly uniform sequencing depth across donors was assumed.

As for this clone: The antigen remains undetermined.

Everyone who donated was a healthy bone marrow donor. The donors, nominally healthy at sampling, likely had unrecorded immune exposures. With 60 Vbeta and 13 Jbeta primers, the PCR was carried out. This table comes from immunoSEQ multiplex PCR, and its TCRdb copy is limited to in-frame clones, with some not included. The data hold about 96,000 clones, with about four fifths observed a single time. V lost 5 bases to trimming and J lost 5 bases; unmatched junction nucleotides: 7. This CDR3 has 14 residues. CDR1 and CDR2 (germline): SEHNR, FQNEAQ (reference sequence). The receptor's source is a female donor in good health and CMV-seropositive. Sequenced input: PBMCs. The V and J genes are TRBV7-9 and TRBJ1-2; 8 positions agree with TRBD1. The CDR3: CASSRQGIAYGYTF. DNA for the CDR3: TGTGCCAGCAGCAGACAGGGGATTGCTTATGGCTACACCTTC.